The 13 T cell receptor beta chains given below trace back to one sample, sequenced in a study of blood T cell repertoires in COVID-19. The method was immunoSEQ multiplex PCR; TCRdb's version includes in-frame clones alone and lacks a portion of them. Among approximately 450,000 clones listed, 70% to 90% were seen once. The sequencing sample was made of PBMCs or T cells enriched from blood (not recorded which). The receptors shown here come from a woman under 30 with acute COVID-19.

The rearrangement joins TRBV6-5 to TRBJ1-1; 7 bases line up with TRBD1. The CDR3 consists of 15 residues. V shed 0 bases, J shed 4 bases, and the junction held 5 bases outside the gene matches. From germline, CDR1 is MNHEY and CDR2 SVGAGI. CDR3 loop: CASSYSRGRGTEAFF. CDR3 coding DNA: TGTGCCAGCAGTTACTCGAGGGGGCGCGGCACTGAAGCTTTCTTT.

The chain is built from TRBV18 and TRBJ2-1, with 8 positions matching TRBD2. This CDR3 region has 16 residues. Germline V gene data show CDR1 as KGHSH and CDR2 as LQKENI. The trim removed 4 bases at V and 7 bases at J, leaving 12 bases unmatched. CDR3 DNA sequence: TGTGCCAGCTCACTTTCGCCGGGAGGGCAGGGGAATGAGCAGTTCTTC. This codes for CASSLSPGGQGNEQFF.

CDR3 residues: CSVVLGESGGNQPQHF. The CDR3 bases are TGCAGCGTTGTACTCGGGGAATCGGGCGGTAATCAGCCCCAGCATTTT. V is TRBV29-1 and J is TRBJ1-5; D is unclear. This CDR3 is built from 16 residues. Germline V gene data show CDR1 as SQVTM and CDR2 as ANQGSEA. The ends were cut back, 4 bases at V and 4 bases at J, with 20 bases in the middle.

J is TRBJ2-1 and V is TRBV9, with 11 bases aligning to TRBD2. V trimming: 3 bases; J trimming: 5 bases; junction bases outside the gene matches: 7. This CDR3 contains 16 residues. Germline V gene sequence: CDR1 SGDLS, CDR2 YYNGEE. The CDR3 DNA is TGTGCCAGCAGCGCACCGTTACTAGCGGGAGACAATGAGCAGTTCTTC. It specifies CASSAPLLAGDNEQFF.

CDR3 nucleotide sequence: TGTGCCACCAGCAGCAGGGTTACCGGGGAGCTGTTTTTT. Protein sequence: CATSSRVTGELFF. The chain has TRBV15 and TRBJ2-2, with TRBD1 as a possible D gene (5 bases). Germline values: CDR1 LNHNV, CDR2 YYDKDF (reference sequence). The CDR3 is 13 residues long. Trimming took 3 bases from V and 5 from J, leaving 7 bases between them.

CDR3 sequence (DNA): TGTGCCAGCAGCTTCGGCGGCAACTCTGGAAACACCATATATTTT. It codes for CASSFGGNSGNTIYF. The chain recombines TRBV7-8 with TRBJ1-3; no firm D call. The CDR3 spans 15 residues. The germline V gene encodes CDR1 SGHVS and CDR2 FQNEAQ. The V and J ends lost 3 bases and 0 bases respectively, with 9 bases between them. Filled out from reference TRBV7-8 and TRBJ1-3, the complete variable domain reads GAGVSQSPRYKVAKRGQDVALRCDPISGHVSLFWYQQALGQGPEFLTYFQNEAQLDKSGLPSDRFFAERPEGSVSTLKIQRTQQEDSAVYLCASSFGGNSGNTIYFGEGSWLTVV.

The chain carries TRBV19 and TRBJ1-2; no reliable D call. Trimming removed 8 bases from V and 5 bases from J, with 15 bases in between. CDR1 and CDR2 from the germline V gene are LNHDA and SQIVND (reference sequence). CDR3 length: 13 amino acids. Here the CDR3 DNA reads TGTGCCAGTCAAGGCCCACGGGGTTATGGCTACACCTTC. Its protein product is CASQGPRGYGYTF.

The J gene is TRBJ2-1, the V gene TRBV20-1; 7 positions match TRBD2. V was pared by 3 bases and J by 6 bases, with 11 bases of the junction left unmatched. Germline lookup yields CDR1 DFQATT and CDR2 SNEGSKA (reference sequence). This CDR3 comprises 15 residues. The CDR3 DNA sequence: TGCAGTGCTAGTTCGGGCGGGAGTGTGATCAATGAGCAGTTCTTC. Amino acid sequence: CSASSGGSVINEQFF.

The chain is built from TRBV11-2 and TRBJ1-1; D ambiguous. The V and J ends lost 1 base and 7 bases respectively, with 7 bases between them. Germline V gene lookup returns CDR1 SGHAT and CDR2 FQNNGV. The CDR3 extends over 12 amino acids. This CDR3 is CASSLGRSEAFF. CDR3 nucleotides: TGTGCCAGCAGCTTAGGTCGCAGTGAAGCTTTCTTT.

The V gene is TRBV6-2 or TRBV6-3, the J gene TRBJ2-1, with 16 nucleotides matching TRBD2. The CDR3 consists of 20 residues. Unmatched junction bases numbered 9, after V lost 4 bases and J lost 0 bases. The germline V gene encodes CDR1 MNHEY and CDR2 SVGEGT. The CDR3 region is CASSFAPGLAGGSSYNEQFF. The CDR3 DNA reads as TGTGCCAGCAGTTTCGCCCCGGGACTAGCGGGGGGGAGCTCCTACAATGAGCAGTTCTTC.

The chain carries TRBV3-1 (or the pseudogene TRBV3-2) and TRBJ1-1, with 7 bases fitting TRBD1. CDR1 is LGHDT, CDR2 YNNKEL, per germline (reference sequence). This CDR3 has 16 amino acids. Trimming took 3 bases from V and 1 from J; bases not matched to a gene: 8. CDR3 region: CASSHEAQGPNTEAFF. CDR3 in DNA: TGTGCCAGCAGCCACGAGGCACAGGGGCCGAACACTGAAGCTTTCTTT.

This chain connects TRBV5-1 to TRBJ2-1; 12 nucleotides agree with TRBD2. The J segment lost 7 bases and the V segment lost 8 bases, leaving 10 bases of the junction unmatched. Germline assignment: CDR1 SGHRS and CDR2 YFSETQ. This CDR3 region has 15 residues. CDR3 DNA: TGCGCCAGTAAATCTAGCGGGAGGGCGTGGAATGAGCAGTTCTTC. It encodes CASKSSGRAWNEQFF.

CDR3: CASSVNRLAGDSGELFF. CDR3 nucleotides: TGTGCCAGCAGCGTCAATAGACTAGCGGGAGACTCCGGGGAGCTGTTTTTT. This chain uses TRBV9 with TRBJ2-2, with 12 bases matching TRBD2. CDR1 is SGDLS and CDR2 is YYNGEE in the germline V gene. The length of the CDR3 is 17 residues. The V and J ends lost 2 bases and 6 bases, in that order; junction bases with no gene match: 8. The variable domain in full, with the rest retrieved from reference TRBV9 and TRBJ2-2, is DSGVTQTPKHLITATGQRVTLRCSPRSGDLSVYWYQQSLDQGLQFLIQYYNGEERAKGNILERFSAQQFPDLHSELNLSSLELGDSALYFCASSVNRLAGDSGELFFGEGSRLTVL.